A selection of T cell receptor beta chains follows, all from one sample in a study of T cell changes during pregnancy in multiple sclerosis. Method: immunoSEQ multiplex PCR; TCRdb's copy keeps in-frame clones and lacks some. In the table there are some 40,000 clones, approximately 90% of which are singletons. Specimen: CD8+ T cells from peripheral blood mononuclear cells, collected in the first trimester of pregnancy. These receptors were collected from a female donor with multiple sclerosis, enrolled in a pregnancy study. CDR3s include the opening cysteine and the closing phenylalanine or tryptophan. The D gene is left open where the match is weak. The size field is filled for only some rows; it gives once, few, many or a size class.

V	D	J	length	size	CDR3	DNA
TRBV7-6	-	TRBJ2-7	17	-	CASSQALGVWNSYEQYF	TGTGCCAGCAGCCAAGCTCTCGGGGTGTGGAACTCCTACGAGCAGTACTTC
TRBV7-9	-	TRBJ2-3	15	-	CASSSYRERADTQYF	TGTGCCAGCAGCTCTTACAGGGAGAGGGCAGATACGCAGTATTTT
TRBV29-1	TRBD1	TRBJ1-2	13	-	CSVGEGASYGYTF	TGCAGCGTTGGTGAGGGGGCGAGCTATGGCTACACCTTC
TRBV27	TRBD2	TRBJ2-7	13	-	CASTRGVGNEQYF	TGTGCCAGCACCCGGGGGGTGGGGAACGAGCAGTACTTC
TRBV18	TRBD1	TRBJ2-7	17	once	CASSPLSGQAFSYEQYF	TGTGCCAGCTCACCCTTGTCGGGACAGGCCTTCTCCTACGAGCAGTACTTC
TRBV4-2	-	TRBJ1-2	14	few	CASSQDTWRDGYTF	TGTGCCAGCAGCCAAGATACGTGGAGAGATGGCTACACCTTC
TRBV11-2	-	TRBJ1-2	16	-	CASSLNPPTDIYGYTF	TGTGCCAGCAGCTTAAACCCCCCGACAGATATCTATGGCTACACCTTC
TRBV14	-	TRBJ2-1	18	-	CASSQDISERGLHNEQFF	TGTGCCAGCAGCCAAGATATTTCCGAGAGAGGACTACACAATGAGCAGTTCTTC
TRBV19	-	TRBJ2-1	15	-	CASSNETLTSGEQFF	TGTGCCAGTAGCAATGAGACACTGACCAGTGGGGAGCAGTTCTTC
TRBV7-2	-	TRBJ1-1	11	once	CASMGGRGAFF	TGTGCCAGCATGGGAGGGCGCGGAGCTTTCTTT